Listed below are T cell receptor beta chains from one sample, sequenced in a study of blood T cell repertoires in COVID-19. Only in-frame clones appear in the TCRdb table, and some are missing; sequencing was by immunoSEQ multiplex PCR. The repertoire holds a few hundred thousand clones, approximately 80% seen once, with nearly 7.5% in the top ten. Sequences were obtained from PBMCs or T cells enriched from blood (not recorded which). Receptors were obtained from a woman between 35 and 50 years old with acute COVID-19. Each CDR3 is given with its conserved first and last residue. Each record gives: clone size, J gene, V gene, CDR3 protein. Size values are once, few and many counts, or a class for expanded clones, and some rows have none.

size: .
J: TRBJ2-1
V: TRBV6-1
CDR3: CASSAIAATTYNEQFF

size: .
J: TRBJ1-5
V: TRBV4-1
CDR3: CASSQGEGQSPQHF

size: .
J: TRBJ1-3
V: TRBV18
CDR3: CASSPDNSGNTIYF

size: .
J: TRBJ1-4
V: TRBV5-6
CDR3: CASSGDFGEKLFF

size: .
J: TRBJ2-1
V: TRBV19
CDR3: CASSMSSLPYNEQFF

size: .
J: TRBJ2-2
V: TRBV6-2/TRBV6-3
CDR3: CASSYRLRDFNTGELFF

size: .
J: TRBJ2-3
V: TRBV5-4
CDR3: CASSNALAGTTDTQYF

size: .
J: TRBJ2-7
V: TRBV6-6
CDR3: CASSYVAYEQYF

size: .
J: TRBJ2-7
V: TRBV9
CDR3: CASSASGTSSYEQYF

size: .
J: TRBJ2-2
V: TRBV7-3
CDR3: CASSLQATGELFF

size: .
J: TRBJ2-2
V: TRBV5-1
CDR3: CASSQETGGTAGELFF

size: .
J: TRBJ1-2
V: TRBV10-3
CDR3: CAISAGTGNYGYTF

size: .
J: TRBJ2-1
V: TRBV7-3
CDR3: CASSFLAGHNEQFF

size: .
J: TRBJ2-1
V: TRBV12-3/TRBV12-4
CDR3: CASSFSRGEQFF

size: .
J: TRBJ2-7
V: TRBV7-7
CDR3: CASSPNAGNEQYF

size: .
J: TRBJ2-4
V: TRBV7-2
CDR3: CASSLVVAGGLAKNIQYF

size: few
J: TRBJ1-1
V: TRBV27
CDR3: CASSLGGAPNTEAFF

size: .
J: TRBJ1-5
V: TRBV3-1/TRBV3-2
CDR3: CASSQDFGDRGKVSVLNQPQHF

size: .
J: TRBJ1-1
V: TRBV12-3/TRBV12-4
CDR3: CASSYRERAEAFF

size: .
J: TRBJ2-6
V: TRBV10-3
CDR3: CAISEMSGPGQKFFSSGANVLTF

size: .
J: TRBJ1-5
V: TRBV7-8
CDR3: CASSPDRSQPQHF

size: .
J: TRBJ1-5
V: TRBV29-1
CDR3: CSVEAGGNQPQHF

size: .
J: TRBJ1-1
V: TRBV2
CDR3: CASREEGQVYTEAFF

size: few
J: TRBJ1-1
V: TRBV5-1
CDR3: CASSLDRVTEAFF

size: .
J: TRBJ1-2
V: TRBV5-6
CDR3: CASRQGRAGGYTF

size: .
J: TRBJ1-2
V: TRBV15
CDR3: CATRKPPGNGYTF

size: few
J: TRBJ1-1
V: TRBV19
CDR3: CASSVTGSYTEAFF

size: .
J: TRBJ2-1
V: TRBV28
CDR3: CASSSRLAGGRSYNEQFF

size: .
J: TRBJ1-6
V: TRBV9
CDR3: CASSVGSGNGSPLHF

size: .
J: TRBJ1-5
V: TRBV7-2
CDR3: CASSFSGQNQPQHF

size: few
J: TRBJ1-2
V: TRBV4-2
CDR3: CASSPGQNYGYTF

size: .
J: TRBJ2-4
V: TRBV5-4
CDR3: CASSLEGTGENIQYF

size: .
J: TRBJ2-5
V: TRBV7-2
CDR3: CASSLGGGLGQQTQYF

size: .
J: TRBJ1-6
V: TRBV14
CDR3: CASSQMTQSPLHF

size: .
J: TRBJ1-1
V: TRBV14
CDR3: CASSRGVGAFF

size: .
J: TRBJ2-3
V: TRBV5-8
CDR3: CASSSDRGTDTQYF

size: few
J: TRBJ2-2
V: TRBV6-4
CDR3: CASSPTGGNTGELFF

size: once
J: TRBJ2-7
V: TRBV7-9
CDR3: CASSLYPAYEQYF

size: .
J: TRBJ2-1
V: TRBV6-5
CDR3: CASRTTVYNEQFF

size: .
J: TRBJ2-6
V: TRBV7-2
CDR3: CASSQDRGGGSGANVLTF

size: .
J: TRBJ2-2
V: TRBV6-4
CDR3: CASSDSTSGDTGELFF

size: few
J: TRBJ2-3
V: TRBV9
CDR3: CASSVESGTVTDTQYF

size: .
J: TRBJ2-1
V: TRBV4-3
CDR3: CASSSESGMRGNEQFF

size: once
J: TRBJ2-3
V: TRBV7-9
CDR3: CASSSGTSGGFTDTQYF

size: .
J: TRBJ2-5
V: TRBV9
CDR3: CASSVEQVDVTQYF

size: .
J: TRBJ1-2
V: TRBV5-6
CDR3: CASSFLDTVKGYTF

size: .
J: TRBJ2-3
V: TRBV6-5
CDR3: CASSYTRQGGDTQYF

size: .
J: TRBJ1-6
V: TRBV5-4
CDR3: CASSDRQDSSYNSPLHF